The clone carrying this TCR beta chain was observed a single time. This entry is derived from a study of shared clonotypes between healthy human individuals. Germline V gene data show CDR1 as LNHDA and CDR2 as SQIVND (reference sequence). V lost 3 bases, J lost 5 bases, and 13 bases lay in between. The CDR3 consists of 14 residues. Template for every sorted-subset replicate PCR totaled 200 to 250 ng DNA, approximately 30,000 T cell genomes. Sequencing was performed with immunoSEQ multiplex PCR; in TCRdb, only in-frame clones are kept and a portion is missing. Of roughly 2.2 million clones in the sample, over 85% were seen once.

This clonotype originated in a young man in good health. Some clones in this sample may be carry-over from other donors' samples. This chain connects TRBV19 to TRBJ2-5; a possible D gene is TRBD2 (6 bases). The sequenced sample was naive CD4+ T cells from PBMCs. Subset of the sample: CD45RA+ positively selected. For the CDR3, the DNA is TGTGCCAGTAGTATTGGGGGGATTCCGGAGACCCAGTACTTC. It codes for CASSIGGIPETQYF.